One TCR beta chain is described in this entry. Antigen: not known. Germline values: CDR1 SGDLS, CDR2 YYNGEE. The CDR3 consists of 14 residues. V was pared by 0 bases and J by 5 bases, with 3 bases of the junction left unmatched. This specimen comes from a study of high-grade serous ovarian cancer treatment subgroups. Study summary: Mean per sample: about 14,000 reads, just under 7,500 unique TCR beta rearrangements. Study-wide results and limits: Tumors within one patient showed repertoire similarity of about 0.11 to 0.79. Without spatial data, bulk sequencing limits insight into HGSC tumor diversity. Only CDR3 was analyzed; CDR1 and CDR2 were not.

Assay used: immunoSEQ multiplex PCR; TCRdb lists only in-frame clones, some missing. The sample contains around 27,000 clones, 80% to 90% of which appear only once. Tumor samples were taken before definitive surgery or chemotherapy. This sequence joins TRBV9 and TRBJ2-5, with 8 positions matching TRBD2. The clonotype was recovered from a human donor with high-grade serous ovarian cancer. The material sequenced was tumor tissue. The CDR3 nucleotides read TGTGCCAGCAGCGTAGGGCCGGGAGGGGAGACCCAGTACTTC. Translating gives CASSVGPGGETQYF.